The 25 T cell receptor beta chains below all came from one sample that was sequenced in a study of OX40 agonist ivuxolimab in advanced cancers. Libraries were prepared by immunoSEQ multiplex PCR; TCRdb keeps only in-frame clonotypes and omits some of them. The data contain approximately 82,000 clones, around four fifths of them singletons. The sample here was CD4+ or CD8+ T cells sorted from blood, taken in a trial of the OX40 agonist ivuxolimab. Receptors were obtained from an adult with an advanced solid tumor such as melanoma, head and neck, liver or kidney cancer.

CDR3 region: CASSVGNVAKNIQYF. In DNA form, the CDR3 reads TGTGCCAGCAGTGTGGGGAACGTGGCCAAAAACATTCAGTACTTC. This rearrangement joins TRBV2 to TRBJ2-4; D gene unclear. V was cut by 4 bases and J by 1 base, with 11 bases left in between. Germline V gives CDR1 SNHLY, CDR2 FYNNEI. The CDR3 loop spans 15 amino acids.

This clone was recorded a few times. The chain uses TRBV10-3 and TRBJ1-6; 9 bases agree with TRBD1. The CDR3 consists of 16 residues. V shed 6 bases and J 6 bases; nucleotides not matched to a gene: 9. Germline V CDR1 and CDR2: ENHRY, SYGVKD. The DNA for the CDR3 is TGTGCCATCAGGCAACAGGGGGCCGTGGGTAATTCACCCCTCCACTTT. This sequence encodes CAIRQQGAVGNSPLHF.

This sequence joins TRBV7-2 and TRBJ1-2; a weak D match, TRBD1 (5 bases). V lost 5 bases, J lost 0 bases, and 25 bases lay in between. CDR1 is SGHTA and CDR2 is FQGNSA in the germline V gene. This CDR3 has 19 amino acids. The CDR3 spells CASSHQGGVPGRANYGYTF. The CDR3 DNA reads TGTGCCAGCAGCCATCAGGGTGGGGTCCCGGGGAGGGCTAACTATGGCTACACCTTC.

CDR3 DNA: TGTGCCAGTAGTACAAAGACAGGGGACTATGGCTACACCTTC. Protein sequence: CASSTKTGDYGYTF. V usage is TRBV19 and J usage is TRBJ1-2; TRBD1 matches 8 bases. V trimming: 4 bases; J trimming: 3 bases; junction bases outside the gene matches: 4. This CDR3 has 14 residues. CDR1 is LNHDA and CDR2 is SQIVND in the germline V gene (reference sequence).

V and J are TRBV7-9 and TRBJ2-6; D may match TRBD1 or TRBD2 (6 bases each). With 5 bases removed from V and 0 bases from J, the gap between germline ends came to 14 bases. This CDR3 spans 17 amino acids. CDR1 is SEHNR, CDR2 FQNEAQ, per germline (reference sequence). CDR3: CASSTGGGISGANVLTF. CDR3 nucleotide sequence: TGTGCCAGCAGCACCGGAGGGGGGATCTCTGGGGCCAACGTCCTGACTTTC.

V is TRBV4-3 and J is TRBJ2-5, with a weak D call TRBD2 (6 bases). The CDR3 runs 15 residues. V lost 0 bases and J 1 base, leaving 9 bases between the germline ends. Germline lookup yields CDR1 LGHNA and CDR2 YSLEER. This CDR3 is CASSQDRGTQETQYF. The CDR3 nucleotides read TGCGCCAGCAGCCAAGATCGGGGGACCCAAGAGACCCAGTACTTC.

CDR3 region: CASRDRVGETQYF. The CDR3 DNA follows: TGCGCCAGTCGGGACAGGGTAGGTGAGACCCAGTACTTC. The gene calls are TRBV5-1 and TRBJ2-5, with 9 bases identical to TRBD1. Trimming took 8 bases from V and 5 from J; bases not matched to a gene: 7. This CDR3 is built from 13 residues. Germline V gene lookup returns CDR1 SGHRS and CDR2 YFSETQ.

The rearrangement links TRBV10-3 to TRBJ2-7, with D maybe TRBD1 (5 bases). The CDR3 is 14 residues long. Germline CDR1 and CDR2: ENHRY and SYGVKD. Trimming shortened V by 0 bases and J by 5 bases, and 11 bases separated the two germline ends. The CDR3, as DNA: TGTGCCATCAGTGAGTCGAAGGGGCTCCACGAGCAGTACTTC. This translates into CAISESKGLHEQYF.

This sequence joins TRBV2 and TRBJ1-5; TRBD1 matches 7 bases. This CDR3 comprises 13 residues. Germline V CDR1 and CDR2: SNHLY, FYNNEI. Losses at the gene ends were 5 bases for V and 4 bases for J; bases not matched to a gene: 2. The CDR3 is CASSPGQNQPQHF. The CDR3 DNA reads TGTGCCAGCAGTCCGGGACAGAATCAGCCCCAGCATTTT.

This rearrangement joins TRBV2 to TRBJ2-5, with D perhaps matching TRBD1 (5 bases). Germline CDR1 SNHLY, CDR2 FYNNEI. Trimming took off 4 bases at V and 7 bases at J, with 10 bases between the two ends. The CDR3 spans 12 residues. In DNA, the CDR3 is TGTGCCAGCAGTGCCGACCAGGGGACCCAGTACTTC. Translated: CASSADQGTQYF.

This clone was seen a single time. This rearrangement joins TRBV7-6 to TRBJ1-5; the D gene is possibly TRBD1 (5 bases). V was cut by 1 base and J by 3 bases, with 10 bases left in between. Germline V gene sequence: CDR1 SGHVS, CDR2 FNYEAQ. This CDR3 region has 15 residues. Here the CDR3 reads CASSLESGFNQPQHF. CDR3 in DNA: TGTGCCAGCAGCTTAGAATCAGGGTTCAATCAGCCCCAGCATTTT.

The genes are TRBV25-1 and TRBJ2-6, with TRBD2 matching over 9 bases. The germline V gene has CDR1 MGHDK and CDR2 SYGVNS. The length of the CDR3 is 17 residues. The trim removed 2 bases at V and 0 bases at J, leaving 2 bases unmatched. This CDR3 reads CASSEGGGVSGANVLTF. DNA for the CDR3: TGTGCCAGCAGTGAAGGCGGGGGGGTCTCTGGGGCCAACGTCCTGACTTTC.

The chain is built from TRBV11-2 and TRBJ2-5; no clear D. V was shortened by 1 base and J by 4 bases, with 7 bases between the two germline ends. Germline V gives CDR1 SGHAT, CDR2 FQNNGV. The CDR3 has 13 amino acids. CDR3 loop: CASSLGAAETQYF. For the CDR3, the DNA is TGTGCCAGCAGCTTAGGCGCGGCAGAGACCCAGTACTTC.

J is TRBJ1-5 and V is TRBV19; the match to TRBD1 covers 12 bases. Trimming at V came to 4 bases and at J to 6 bases, leaving 7 bases not matched to a gene. Germline-derived CDR1 and CDR2 are LNHDA and SQIVND (reference sequence). This CDR3 has 16 residues. The CDR3 DNA is TGTGCCAGTAGTAGGGGGGACAGGGGGCGAGGTCAGCCCCAGCATTTT. Encoded protein: CASSRGDRGRGQPQHF.

This chain connects TRBV7-5 to TRBJ1-1. TRBV7-5 is a documented pseudogene. The CDR3 extends over 17 amino acids. The CDR3 DNA reads TGTGCCAGAAGCTTAGAGGCTCAAGTAGTTAGGAGGACTGAAGCTTTCTTT. The encoded protein is CARSLEAQVVRRTEAFF.

The V gene is TRBV5-6, the J gene TRBJ2-3; 8 nucleotides align to TRBD2. CDR3 length: 15 amino acids. The J segment lost 6 bases and the V segment lost 4 bases, leaving 10 bases of the junction unmatched. The germline CDR1 and CDR2 sequences are SGHDT and YYEEEE. CDR3 loop: CASSQKRGTVDTQYF. CDR3 DNA sequence: TGTGCCAGCAGCCAAAAGCGGGGGACCGTTGATACGCAGTATTTT.

The chain joins TRBV29-1 to TRBJ2-7; D is unclear. The CDR3 extends over 12 amino acids. Germline CDR1 SQVTM, CDR2 ANQGSEA. The V gene lost 6 bases and the J gene lost 2 bases, with 11 bases spanning the gap. The CDR3 DNA reads as TGCAGCGTAGGCGGTGACCCCTACGAGCAGTACTTC. This gives the protein CSVGGDPYEQYF.

This clone was recorded only once. The V gene is TRBV11-2, the J gene TRBJ2-7, with D possibly being TRBD1 or TRBD2 (5 bases each). The CDR3 runs to 15 residues. Trimming left V 5 bases short and J 6 bases short, with 20 bases between. Germline values: CDR1 SGHAT, CDR2 FQNNGV. In DNA form, the CDR3 reads TGTGCCAGCAGCCCCCAGAGGGGATCGGACGCCGAGCAGTACTTC. It translates to CASSPQRGSDAEQYF. Full variable domain (missing parts from reference TRBV11-2 and TRBJ2-7): EAGVAQSPRYKIIEKRQSVAFWCNPISGHATLYWYQQILGQGPKLLIQFQNNGVVDDSQLPKDRFSAERLKGVDSTLKIQPAKLEDSAVYLCASSPQRGSDAEQYFGPGTRLTVT.

The chain joins TRBV11-3 to TRBJ1-6; a weak D match, TRBD1 (5 bases). CDR3 length: 13 amino acids. From germline, CDR1 is SGHNT and CDR2 YENEEA. V was cut by 4 bases and J by 6 bases, with 7 bases left in between. The CDR3 sequence is CASSWDVNSPLHF. CDR3 sequence (DNA): TGTGCCAGCAGCTGGGACGTTAATTCACCCCTCCACTTT. The full variable domain, with the rest looked up from reference TRBV11-3 and TRBJ1-6, is EAGVVQSPRYKIIEKKQPVAFWCNPISGHNTLYWYLQNLGQGPELLIRYENEEAVDDSQLPKDRFSAERLKGVDSTLKIQPAELGDSAVYLCASSWDVNSPLHFGNGTRLTVT.

The chain carries TRBV2 and TRBJ1-1; 7 positions agree with TRBD1. The CDR3 spans 14 residues. With V trimmed by 6 bases and J by 3 bases, 7 bases remained unmatched. Per germline, CDR1 SNHLY and CDR2 FYNNEI. The CDR3 DNA reads TGTGCCAGCAGCCTGACAGGGATGGACACTGAAGCTTTCTTT. It encodes CASSLTGMDTEAFF.

The V and J genes are TRBV5-4 and TRBJ1-2, with D possibly TRBD1 on 5 matching bases. The germline V and J ends were trimmed by 0 bases and 4 bases, with 7 bases remaining between them. From germline, CDR1 is SGHNT and CDR2 YYREEE (reference sequence). The CDR3 is 13 amino acids. The CDR3 DNA is TGTGCCAGCAGCTTGGCGCAGGGCTATGGCTACACCTTC. Translating it yields CASSLAQGYGYTF.

J is TRBJ2-1 and V is TRBV11-2, with 7 bases aligning to TRBD1. V dropped 5 bases and J dropped 2; count of bases not matched to a gene: 3. The germline V gene has CDR1 SGHAT and CDR2 FQNNGV. CDR3 length: 14 residues. In DNA form, the CDR3 reads TGTGCCAGCAGCCGGGACAGTACCTACAATGAGCAGTTCTTC. It translates to CASSRDSTYNEQFF.

The sample holds many counts of this clone. The V and J genes are TRBV7-9 and TRBJ2-3; D is perhaps TRBD2 (5 bases). The germline V gene has CDR1 SEHNR and CDR2 FQNEAQ (reference sequence). V shed 10 bases and J shed 0 bases, with 11 bases lying between them. The CDR3 extends over 13 amino acids. The CDR3 bases are TGTGCCAATAGCCGGGAAAGCACAGATACGCAGTATTTT. Translated: CANSRESTDTQYF.

The chain recombines TRBV7-6 with TRBJ2-7; the D is unclear. This CDR3 is built from 14 residues. Germline V gene lookup returns CDR1 SGHVS and CDR2 FNYEAQ. The V end was cut by 1 base, the J end by 3 bases, with 10 bases between. This CDR3 reads CASSLGGNRYEQYF. The CDR3 nucleotides are TGTGCCAGCAGCTTAGGAGGCAACCGCTACGAGCAGTACTTC.

The chain links TRBV29-1 to TRBJ2-3, with 7 bases lining up with TRBD2. The V gene end was trimmed by 7 bases and the J gene end by 0 bases; junction bases not matched to a gene: 4. Germline V gene sequence: CDR1 SQVTM, CDR2 ANQGSEA. This CDR3 has 13 amino acids. In nucleotides, the CDR3 is TGCAGCGCACGGGGGGTTAGCACAGATACGCAGTATTTT. It yields the protein CSARGVSTDTQYF.